This record covers a single T cell receptor (beta chain). No cognate antigen has been identified for it. Base qualities are missing; no much larger clone stands one base away. The source of the sample is a study of a mutant IDH1 vaccine in newly diagnosed glioma listed by TCRdb under 2021. Context from the whole study: Eight vaccinations were administered to patients in weeks 1, 3, 5, 7, 11, 15, 19 and 23, corresponding to visits V03 through V10. Vaccination was initiated 4-6 weeks after radiotherapy alone, or concurrently with temozolomide cycles in the chemotherapy-containing groups. Of the approximately 30 treated patients, approximately 62% were male and 37.5% were female, and the mean age was approximately 41 years. Prior to enrollment, patients had been given standard therapy consisting of radiotherapy alone, temozolomide alone, or radiochemotherapy with temozolomide, with the combination given to most patients. Six visits were used for peripheral blood collection: V03 (baseline), V05, V07, V10, V12 and V13. Longitudinal TCRB deep sequencing was performed for 20 to 25 treated patients wherever samples were available for exploratory analyses.

Reading the label with the study, this specimen's time point is: week 23, last vaccination. Every vaccine dose consisted of 300 ug of a 20-mer mutant IDH1 peptide in Montanide, administered subcutaneously together with topical imiquimod. All donors had newly diagnosed IDH1-mutant astrocytomas of WHO grade 3 or 4 that showed loss of nuclear ATRX. The samples were drawn from NOA16, a multicentre, single-arm, open-label phase I trial in Germany that tested a mutant IDH1 peptide vaccine in humans for the first time. Genomic DNA for TCRB sequencing was isolated from EDTA blood with the DNeasy Blood and Tissue Kit. Findings and caveats that apply to the study as a whole: No apparent relationship was observed between pseudoprogression and alterations in the top peripheral T cell clonotypes detected by TCRB sequencing. The authors noted that analyses of patient blood samples could not be reproduced because of sample limitations. Across multiple MHC alleles, vaccine-induced immune responses were seen in nearly 95% of patients. Availability determined which PBMC samples were chosen for TCRB deep sequencing.

CDR1 MNHEY and CDR2 SVGAGI were looked up in the germline V gene. V has 3 bases trimmed and J has 4 bases trimmed; junction bases matching no gene number 7. The CDR3 has 16 amino acids, counting the end cysteine and phenylalanine. Only the CDR3 region is kept as DNA, spanning 48 bases read in frame from base 1. The library was made by the immunoSEQ multiplex PCR assay. Rearranged TCR beta chain sequences were amplified with the hsTCRB Kit following the manufacturer's protocol. An Illumina MiSeq was used to sequence the TCRB libraries. Turning to the authors' computational methods: Demultiplexing, trimming and gene mapping were performed with the kit vendor's proprietary platform. TCRdb took this table from immuneACCESS and kept in-frame rearrangements with V and J called. Such tables lack part of the clones; where checked against another copy, unresolved V genes explain under half of the gap, and the rest is unexplained. V, J and clone size are those of that table, while D and trimming were read from the DNA. The sample records about 60,000 clones, around 87% of which are singletons. The ten top clones hold 1.3% to 1.5% of the sample.

The sequence joins TRBV6-5 to TRBJ2-3; TRBD2 aligns with 10 central bases. The clonotype was recovered from a man in his forties with glioma. The sequences come from PBMCs, collected from a glioma patient whose treatment included an IDH1 peptide vaccine. The CDR3: CASSYWGSGGPDTQYF. DNA sequence: TGTGCCAGCAGTTATTGGGGTAGCGGGGGGCCAGATACGCAGTATTTT.